This T cell receptor (beta chain) was found in a study of T-cell reconstitution after alpha-beta-depleted transplantation in children. TCRbeta library preparation incorporated unique molecular identifiers. From the PCR reads, TCRdb called clonotypes with MiXCR, one entry per CDR3 protein. The table records about 200,000 distinct CDR3 sequences, around 7% of them present only once. Findings and limits, study-wide: Reportedly, only several hundred clones from non-depleted graft cells drove alpha-beta T-cell counts at about two months. Surviving recipient T cells and thymic progenitors accounted for the high day-60 TCRbeta diversity observed in some patients. The authors attributed T-cell counts and diversity one year after transplant mostly to newly produced T cells.

Germline CDR1 and CDR2: MDHEN and SYDVKM. The V gene end was trimmed by 5 bases and the J gene end by 7 bases; junction bases not matched to a gene: 14. The CDR3 extends over 15 amino acids. This clonotype was seen many times. What it binds is unknown. The rearrangement links TRBV28 to TRBJ2-7; 7 nucleotides match TRBD1. The specimen comprised PBMCs, sampled before TCRalphabeta/CD19-depleted stem cell transplant. The sequence was obtained from a boy aged 2 to 9 with acute lymphoblastic leukemia, due to receive a stem cell transplant. The CDR3: CASSPPGQFPGEQYF. In nucleotides, the CDR3 is TGTGCCAGCAGTCCCCCGGGACAGTTCCCTGGGGAGCAGTACTTC.